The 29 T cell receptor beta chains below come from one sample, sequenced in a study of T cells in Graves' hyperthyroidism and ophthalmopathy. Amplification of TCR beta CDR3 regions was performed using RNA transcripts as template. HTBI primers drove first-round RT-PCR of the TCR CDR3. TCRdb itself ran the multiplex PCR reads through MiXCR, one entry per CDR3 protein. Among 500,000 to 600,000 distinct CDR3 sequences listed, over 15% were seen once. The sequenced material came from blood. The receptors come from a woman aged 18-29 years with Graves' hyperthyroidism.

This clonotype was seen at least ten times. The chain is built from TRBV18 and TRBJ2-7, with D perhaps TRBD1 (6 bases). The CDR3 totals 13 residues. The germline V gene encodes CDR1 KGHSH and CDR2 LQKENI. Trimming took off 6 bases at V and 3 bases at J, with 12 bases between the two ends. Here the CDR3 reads CASSSGTNYEQYF. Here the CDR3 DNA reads TGTGCCAGCTCGTCCGGGACAAACTACGAGCAGTACTTC. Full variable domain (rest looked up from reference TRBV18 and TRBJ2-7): NAGVMQNPRHLVRRRGQEARLRCSPMKGHSHVYWYRQLPEEGLKFMVYLQKENIIDESGMPKERFSAEFPKEGPSILRIQQVVRGDSAAYFCASSSGTNYEQYFGPGTRLTVT.

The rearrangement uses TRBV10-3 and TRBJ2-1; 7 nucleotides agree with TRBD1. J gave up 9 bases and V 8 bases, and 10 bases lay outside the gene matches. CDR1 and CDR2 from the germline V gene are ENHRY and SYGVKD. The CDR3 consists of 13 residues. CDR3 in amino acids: CAIGVIQGSEQFF. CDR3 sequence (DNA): TGTGCCATCGGAGTAATACAGGGGAGTGAGCAGTTCTTC.

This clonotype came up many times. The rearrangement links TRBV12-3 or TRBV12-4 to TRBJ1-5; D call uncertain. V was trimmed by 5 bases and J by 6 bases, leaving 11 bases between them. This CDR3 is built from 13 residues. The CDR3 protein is CASSELRVQPQHF. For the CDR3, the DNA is TGTGCCAGCAGTGAGTTAAGGGTTCAGCCCCAGCATTTT.

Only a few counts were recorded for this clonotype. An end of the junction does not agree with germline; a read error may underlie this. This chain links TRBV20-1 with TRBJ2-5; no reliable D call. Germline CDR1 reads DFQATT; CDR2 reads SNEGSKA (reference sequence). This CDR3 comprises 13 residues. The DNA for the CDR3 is TGCAGTGCGAGAGCCAGGACCAGTGAGACCCAGTACTTC. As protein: CSARARTSETQYF.

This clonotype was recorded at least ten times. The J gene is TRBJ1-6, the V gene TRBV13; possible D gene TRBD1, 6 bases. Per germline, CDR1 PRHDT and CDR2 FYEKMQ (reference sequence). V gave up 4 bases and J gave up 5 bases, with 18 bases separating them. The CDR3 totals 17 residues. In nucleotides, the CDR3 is TGTGCCAGCAGCTCCGTCTCCGGGGGCGCGAATAATTCACCCCTCCACTTT. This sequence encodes CASSSVSGGANNSPLHF. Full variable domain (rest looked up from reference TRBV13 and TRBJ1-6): AAGVIQSPRHLIKEKRETATLKCYPIPRHDTVYWYQQGPGQDPQFLISFYEKMQSDKGSIPDRFSAQQFSDYHSELNMSSLELGDSALYFCASSSVSGGANNSPLHFGNGTRLTVT.

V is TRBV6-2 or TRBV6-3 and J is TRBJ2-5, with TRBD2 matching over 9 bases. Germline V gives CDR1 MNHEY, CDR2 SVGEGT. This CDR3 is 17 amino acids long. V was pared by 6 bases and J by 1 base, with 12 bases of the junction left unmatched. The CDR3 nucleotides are TGTGCCAGCAGCTGGGGCAAGGCTAGCGGGGCCCAAGAGACCCAGTACTTC. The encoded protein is CASSWGKASGAQETQYF.

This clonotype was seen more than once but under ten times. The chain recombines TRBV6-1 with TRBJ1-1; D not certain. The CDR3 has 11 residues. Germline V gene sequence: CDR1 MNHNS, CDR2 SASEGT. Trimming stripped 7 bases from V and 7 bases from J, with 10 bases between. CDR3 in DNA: TGTGCCAGCAAGGGTTTGAATGAAGCTTTCTTT. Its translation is CASKGLNEAFF.

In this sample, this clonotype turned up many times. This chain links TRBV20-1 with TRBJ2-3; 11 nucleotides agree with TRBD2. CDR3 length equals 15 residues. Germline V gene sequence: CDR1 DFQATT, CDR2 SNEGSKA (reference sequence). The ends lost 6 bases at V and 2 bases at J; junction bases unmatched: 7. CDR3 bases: TGCAGTGCCACTGAGACTAGCGGGAACACAGATACGCAGTATTTT. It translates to CSATETSGNTDTQYF.

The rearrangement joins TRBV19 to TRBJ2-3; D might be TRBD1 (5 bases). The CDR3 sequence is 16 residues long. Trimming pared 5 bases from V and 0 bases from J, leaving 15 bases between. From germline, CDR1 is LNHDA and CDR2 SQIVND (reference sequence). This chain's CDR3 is CASSPRGALSTDTQYF. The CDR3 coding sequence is TGTGCCAGTAGTCCCCGTGGGGCTTTGAGCACAGATACGCAGTATTTT.

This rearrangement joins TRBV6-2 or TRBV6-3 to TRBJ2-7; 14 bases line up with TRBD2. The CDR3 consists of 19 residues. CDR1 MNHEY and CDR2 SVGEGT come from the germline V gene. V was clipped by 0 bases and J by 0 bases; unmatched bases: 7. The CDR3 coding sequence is TGTGCCAGCAGTTACTCGACTAGTGGGACTAGCGGGAGCTCCTACGAGCAGTACTTC. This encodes CASSYSTSGTSGSSYEQYF.

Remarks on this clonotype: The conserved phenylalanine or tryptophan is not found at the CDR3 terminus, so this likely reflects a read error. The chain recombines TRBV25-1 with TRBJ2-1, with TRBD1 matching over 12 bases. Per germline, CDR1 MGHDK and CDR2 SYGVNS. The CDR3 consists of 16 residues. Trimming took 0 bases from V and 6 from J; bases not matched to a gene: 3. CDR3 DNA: TGTGCCAGCAGTGAATATCAGGGACAGGGGGCCAATGAGCAGTTCTCC. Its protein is CASSEYQGQGANEQFS.

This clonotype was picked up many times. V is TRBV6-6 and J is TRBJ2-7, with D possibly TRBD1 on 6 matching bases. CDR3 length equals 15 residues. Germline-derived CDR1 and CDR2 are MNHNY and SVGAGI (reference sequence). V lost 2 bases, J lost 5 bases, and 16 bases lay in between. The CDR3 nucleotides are TGTGCCAGCAGTTACACGGAGACAGGAACCCACGAGCAGTACTTC. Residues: CASSYTETGTHEQYF.

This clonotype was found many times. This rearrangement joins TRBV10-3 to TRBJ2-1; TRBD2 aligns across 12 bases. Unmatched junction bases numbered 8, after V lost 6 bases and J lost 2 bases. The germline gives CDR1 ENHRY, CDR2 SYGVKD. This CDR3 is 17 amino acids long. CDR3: CAIRAGLAGSAYNEQFF. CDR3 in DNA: TGTGCCATCAGGGCGGGACTAGCGGGTTCGGCCTACAATGAGCAGTTCTTC.

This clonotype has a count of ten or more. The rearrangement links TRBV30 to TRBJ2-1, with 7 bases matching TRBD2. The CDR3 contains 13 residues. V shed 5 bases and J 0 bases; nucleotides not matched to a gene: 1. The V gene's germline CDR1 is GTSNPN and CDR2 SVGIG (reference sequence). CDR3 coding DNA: TGTGCCTGGGCTAGCGGCTCCTACAATGAGCAGTTCTTC. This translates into CAWASGSYNEQFF.

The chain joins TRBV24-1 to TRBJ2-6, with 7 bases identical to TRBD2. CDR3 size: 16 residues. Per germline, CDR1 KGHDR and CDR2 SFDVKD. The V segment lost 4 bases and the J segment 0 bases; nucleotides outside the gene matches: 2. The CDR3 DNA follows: TGTGCCACCAGTGACAGCGGGACCTCTGGGGCCAACGTCCTGACTTTC. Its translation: CATSDSGTSGANVLTF.

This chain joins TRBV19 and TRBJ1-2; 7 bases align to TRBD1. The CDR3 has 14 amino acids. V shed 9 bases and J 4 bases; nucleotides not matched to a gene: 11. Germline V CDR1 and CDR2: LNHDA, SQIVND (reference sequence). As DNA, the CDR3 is TGTGCCAGCTCTGAGGGGGCTCTGAGCTATGGCTACACCTTC. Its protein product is CASSEGALSYGYTF.

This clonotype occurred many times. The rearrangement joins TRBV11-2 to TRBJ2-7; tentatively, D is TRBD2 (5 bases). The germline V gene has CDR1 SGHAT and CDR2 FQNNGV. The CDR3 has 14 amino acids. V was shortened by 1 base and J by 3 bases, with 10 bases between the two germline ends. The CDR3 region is CASSLADGLYEQYF. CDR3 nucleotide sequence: TGTGCCAGCAGCTTAGCGGACGGACTCTACGAGCAGTACTTC. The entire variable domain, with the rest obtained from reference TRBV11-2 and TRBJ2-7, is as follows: EAGVAQSPRYKIIEKRQSVAFWCNPISGHATLYWYQQILGQGPKLLIQFQNNGVVDDSQLPKDRFSAERLKGVDSTLKIQPAKLEDSAVYLCASSLADGLYEQYFGPGTRLTVT.

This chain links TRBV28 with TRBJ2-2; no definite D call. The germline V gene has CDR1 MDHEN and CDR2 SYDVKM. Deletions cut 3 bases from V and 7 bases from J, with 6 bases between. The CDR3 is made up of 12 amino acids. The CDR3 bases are TGTGCCAGCAGTTTTTTTAGCGGGGAGCTGTTTTTT. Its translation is CASSFFSGELFF.

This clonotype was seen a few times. The CDR3 bases are TGCGCCAGCAGCTTGGCCCCTCCGGGGACCACCGGGGAGCTGTTTTTT. This translates into CASSLAPPGTTGELFF. The rearrangement joins TRBV5-1 to TRBJ2-2; D tentatively reads TRBD1 or TRBD2 (5 bases each). Germline V gene lookup returns CDR1 SGHRS and CDR2 YFSETQ. Trimming removed 0 bases from V and 4 bases from J, with 13 bases in between. The CDR3 has 16 amino acids.

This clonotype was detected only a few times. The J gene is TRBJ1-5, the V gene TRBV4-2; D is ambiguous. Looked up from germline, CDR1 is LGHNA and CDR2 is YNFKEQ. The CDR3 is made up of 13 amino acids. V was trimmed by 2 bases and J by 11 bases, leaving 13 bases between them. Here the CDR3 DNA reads TGTGCCAGCAGCCAATCCGTCACCAAGGCCCAGCATTTT. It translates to CASSQSVTKAQHF.

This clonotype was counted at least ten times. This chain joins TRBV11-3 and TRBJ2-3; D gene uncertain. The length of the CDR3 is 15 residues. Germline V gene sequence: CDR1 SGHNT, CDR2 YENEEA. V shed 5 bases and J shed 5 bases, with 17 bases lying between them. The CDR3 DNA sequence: TGTGCCAGCAGCGGACCCAGTAGTACGCGAGATACGCAGTATTTT. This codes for CASSGPSSTRDTQYF.

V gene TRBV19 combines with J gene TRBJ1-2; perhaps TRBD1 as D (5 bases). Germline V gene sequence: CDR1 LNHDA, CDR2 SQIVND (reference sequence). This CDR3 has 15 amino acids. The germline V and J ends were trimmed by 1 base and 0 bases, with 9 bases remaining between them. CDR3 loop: CASSIADTANYGYTF. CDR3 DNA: TGTGCCAGTAGTATAGCGGACACAGCTAACTATGGCTACACCTTC.

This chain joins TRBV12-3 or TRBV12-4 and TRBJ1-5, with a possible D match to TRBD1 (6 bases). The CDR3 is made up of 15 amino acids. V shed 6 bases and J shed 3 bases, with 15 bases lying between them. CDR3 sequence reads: CASSQLDSPNQPQHF. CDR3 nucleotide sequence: TGTGCCAGCAGCCAATTGGACAGCCCCAATCAGCCCCAGCATTTT.

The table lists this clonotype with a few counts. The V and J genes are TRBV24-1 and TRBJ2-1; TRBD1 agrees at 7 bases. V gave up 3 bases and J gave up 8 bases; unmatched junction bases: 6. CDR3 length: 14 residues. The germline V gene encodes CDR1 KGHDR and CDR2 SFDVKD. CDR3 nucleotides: TGTGCCACCAGTGATCAAATACAGGGGCATGAGCAGTTCTTC. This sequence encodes CATSDQIQGHEQFF.

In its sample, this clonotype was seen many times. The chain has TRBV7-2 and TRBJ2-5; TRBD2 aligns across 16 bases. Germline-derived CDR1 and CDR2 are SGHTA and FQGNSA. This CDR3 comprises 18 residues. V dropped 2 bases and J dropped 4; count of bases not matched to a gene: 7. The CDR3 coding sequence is TGTGCCAGCAGCTTAAGGGGACTAGCGGGAGGGCGAGGAGAGACCCAGTACTTC. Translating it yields CASSLRGLAGGRGETQYF.

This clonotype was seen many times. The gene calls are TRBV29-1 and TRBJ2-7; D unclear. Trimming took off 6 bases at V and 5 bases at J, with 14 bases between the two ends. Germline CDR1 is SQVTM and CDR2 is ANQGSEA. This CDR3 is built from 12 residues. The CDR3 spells CSVPAPLNEQYF. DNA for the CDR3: TGCAGCGTCCCCGCCCCTCTGAACGAGCAGTACTTC.

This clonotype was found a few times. The DNA of the CDR3 is TGTGCCAGTAGTATCTGGGGACAGGAAAACATTCAGTACTTC. Translated, it gives CASSIWGQENIQYF. The V call is TRBV19, the J call TRBJ2-4, with 8 bases identical to TRBD1. Looked up from germline, CDR1 is LNHDA and CDR2 is SQIVND (reference sequence). The CDR3 extends over 14 amino acids. V shed 3 bases, J shed 5 bases, and the junction held 3 bases outside the gene matches.

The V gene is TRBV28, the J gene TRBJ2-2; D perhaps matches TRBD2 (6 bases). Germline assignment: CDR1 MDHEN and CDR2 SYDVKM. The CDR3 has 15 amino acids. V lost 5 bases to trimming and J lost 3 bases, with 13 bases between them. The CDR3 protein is CASSPPGRDTGELFF. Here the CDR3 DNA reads TGTGCCAGCAGTCCCCCCGGGAGAGACACCGGGGAGCTGTTTTTT.

The CDR3 DNA is TGTGCCAGCAGTTTTTGGGCAGGGTCGGATCGCTACACCTTC. As protein: CASSFWAGSDRYTF. The J gene is TRBJ1-2, the V gene TRBV28; weak D call: TRBD1 (5 bases). Germline V gene lookup returns CDR1 MDHEN and CDR2 SYDVKM. This CDR3 has 14 amino acids. Trimming removed 3 bases at V and 9 bases at J, with 17 bases between.